This T cell receptor beta chain was found in a study of long-term antiretroviral therapy in people with HIV. Runs used v3.0 of the immunoSEQ assay and were done at survey level. The data were produced by immunoSEQ multiplex PCR, yet TCRdb's version contains in-frame clones alone and is incomplete. The sample shows around 21,000 clones, over 65% of them seen only once. Donors needed at least one pre-ART PBMC sample plus at least two post-ART samples. Participants with HIV, all of them, were treated in the United States. Every sample had roughly 1-11 million cryopreserved PBMC in it before DNA extraction. CDR1 and CDR2 from the germline V gene are LGHNA and YSLEER. V lost 3 bases and J 1 base, leaving 15 bases between the germline ends. There are 16 residues in the CDR3.

The chain couples TRBV4-3 to TRBJ1-1, with unresolved D. The input for sequencing was unsorted PBMCs, taken roughly 6.2 years after starting antiretroviral therapy. The clonotype comes from a young man with HIV. Written as DNA, the CDR3 is TGCGCCAGCAGCCAGGGCCAAGCGGGGTCGAACACTGAAGCTTTCTTT. As protein: CASSQGQAGSNTEAFF.